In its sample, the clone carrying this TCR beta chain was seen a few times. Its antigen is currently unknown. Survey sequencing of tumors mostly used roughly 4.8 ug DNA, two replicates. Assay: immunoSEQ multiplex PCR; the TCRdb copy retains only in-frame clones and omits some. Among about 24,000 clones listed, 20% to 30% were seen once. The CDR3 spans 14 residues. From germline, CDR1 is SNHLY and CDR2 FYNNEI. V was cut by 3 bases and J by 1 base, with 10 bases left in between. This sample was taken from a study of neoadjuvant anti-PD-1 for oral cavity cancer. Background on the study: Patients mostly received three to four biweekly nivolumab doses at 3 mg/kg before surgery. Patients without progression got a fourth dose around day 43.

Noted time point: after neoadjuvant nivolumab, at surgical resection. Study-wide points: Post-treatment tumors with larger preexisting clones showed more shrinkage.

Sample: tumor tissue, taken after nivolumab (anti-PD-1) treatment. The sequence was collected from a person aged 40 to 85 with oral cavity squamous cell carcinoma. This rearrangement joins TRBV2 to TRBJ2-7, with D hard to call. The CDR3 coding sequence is TGTGCCAGCAGTGAGGGCAGCTATTCCTACGAGCAGTACTTC. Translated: CASSEGSYSYEQYF.